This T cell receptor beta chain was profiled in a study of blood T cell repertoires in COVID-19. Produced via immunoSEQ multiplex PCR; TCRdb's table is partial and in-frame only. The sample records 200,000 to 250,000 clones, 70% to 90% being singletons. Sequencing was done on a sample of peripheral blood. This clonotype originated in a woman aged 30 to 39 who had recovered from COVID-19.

The CDR3 is CASTPFPTGNNSPLHF. CDR3 nucleotide sequence: TGTGCCAGTACCCCTTTTCCGACAGGGAACAATTCACCCCTCCACTTT. This sequence joins TRBV19 and TRBJ1-6, with TRBD1 matching over 7 bases. V lost 7 bases and J lost 7; bases outside the gene matches: 13. The CDR3 has 16 amino acids. CDR1 and CDR2 (germline): LNHDA, SQIVND (reference sequence).